Below are 22 T cell receptor beta chains sequenced from a single sample in a study of T cell responses to AZD1222 COVID-19 vaccine. The table came from immunoSEQ multiplex PCR; TCRdb's copy has only in-frame clones and leaves some out. The data contain roughly 80,000 clones, around 90% of them seen just once; the ten biggest clones take up roughly 5.1%. The material was peripheral blood, obtained on day 0 of MenACWY control vaccination. The source is an adult in good health.

V is TRBV12-3 or TRBV12-4 and J is TRBJ2-7; D may be TRBD2 (5 bases). The V gene lost 3 bases and the J gene lost 6 bases, with 12 bases spanning the gap. This CDR3 spans 13 amino acids. For the CDR3, the DNA is TGTGCCAGCAGTTTCGAAGGTGGAGGCGAGCAGTACTTC. Protein product: CASSFEGGGEQYF.

The genes are TRBV5-1 and TRBJ2-5; maybe TRBD2 (6 bases). V lost 0 bases, J lost 3 bases, and 12 bases lay in between. Germline V gives CDR1 SGHRS, CDR2 YFSETQ. The CDR3 consists of 15 residues. The CDR3 DNA follows: TGCGCCAGCAGCTTGGCATTAGCGGCTAAAGAGACCCAGTACTTC. Its translation is CASSLALAAKETQYF. The whole variable domain, remainder taken from reference TRBV5-1 and TRBJ2-5, is KAGVTQTPRYLIKTRGQQVTLSCSPISGHRSVSWYQQTPGQGLQFLFEYFSETQRNKGNFPGRFSGRQFSNSRSEMNVSTLELGDSALYLCASSLALAAKETQYFGPGTRLLVL.

This chain connects TRBV7-9 to TRBJ1-2; 7 bases map to TRBD1. Trimming at V came to 5 bases and at J to 14 bases, leaving 17 bases not matched to a gene. There are 14 residues in the CDR3. Looked up from germline, CDR1 is SEHNR and CDR2 is FQNEAQ (reference sequence). CDR3 nucleotides: TGTGCCAGCAGCGACGGGACAGAGTATATGGCTAGGACCTTC. Residues: CASSDGTEYMARTF.

The chain links TRBV6-2 or TRBV6-3 to TRBJ1-1; D is ambiguous. With 4 bases removed from V and 4 bases from J, the gap between germline ends came to 16 bases. The CDR3 consists of 15 residues. Germline loops: CDR1 MNHEY, CDR2 SVGEGT. The CDR3: CASSLPLDGGTEAFF. The DNA of the CDR3 is TGTGCCAGCAGTTTACCCCTCGATGGCGGCACTGAAGCTTTCTTT.

J is TRBJ1-3 and V is TRBV21-1. TRBV21-1 is a pseudogene. This CDR3 contains 19 residues. In DNA form, the CDR3 reads TGTGCCAGCAGAACTTCTGACGTTATGTACCTTCTCTCTGGAAACACCATATATTTT. This encodes CASRTSDVMYLLSGNTIYF.

The rearrangement uses TRBV5-1 and TRBJ2-1; 11 positions match TRBD2. Germline-derived CDR1 and CDR2 are SGHRS and YFSETQ. The CDR3 has 14 amino acids. V shed 1 base and J 8 bases; nucleotides not matched to a gene: 2. CDR3 amino acids: CASSLTSGGDEQFF. DNA of the CDR3: TGCGCCAGCAGCTTGACTAGCGGGGGAGATGAGCAGTTCTTC. The entire variable domain, with the rest obtained from reference TRBV5-1 and TRBJ2-1, is as follows: KAGVTQTPRYLIKTRGQQVTLSCSPISGHRSVSWYQQTPGQGLQFLFEYFSETQRNKGNFPGRFSGRQFSNSRSEMNVSTLELGDSALYLCASSLTSGGDEQFFGPGTRLTVL.

The genes are TRBV14 and TRBJ1-1; possibly TRBD1 for D (6 bases). CDR1 and CDR2 from the germline V gene are SGHDN and FVKESK. The CDR3 length is 15 residues. Deletions cut 2 bases from V and 4 bases from J, with 14 bases between. For the CDR3, the DNA is TGTGCCAGCAGCCAACTTCGGGGGGCGGTCACTGAAGCTTTCTTT. Its translation: CASSQLRGAVTEAFF. Variable domain in full (rest from reference TRBV14 and TRBJ1-1): EAGVTQFPSHSVIEKGQTVTLRCDPISGHDNLYWYRRVMGKEIKFLLHFVKESKQDESGMPNNRFLAERTGGTYSTLKVQPAELEDSGVYFCASSQLRGAVTEAFFGQGTRLTVV.

The chain recombines TRBV7-8 with TRBJ2-1, with D unresolved. This CDR3 comprises 15 residues. V dropped 2 bases and J dropped 0 bases, with 8 bases sitting between them. CDR1 SGHVS and CDR2 FQNEAQ come from the germline V gene. The CDR3 DNA reads as TGTGCCAGCAGCTTACCCAGAAGCTCCTACAATGAGCAGTTCTTC. Protein product: CASSLPRSSYNEQFF.

V is TRBV20-1 and J is TRBJ2-1, with D unresolved. Trimming left V 1 base short and J 4 bases short, with 2 bases between. From germline, CDR1 is DFQATT and CDR2 SNEGSKA (reference sequence). CDR3 length equals 11 residues. CDR3 protein: CSARVYNEQFF. For the CDR3, the DNA is TGCAGTGCTAGAGTGTACAATGAGCAGTTCTTC.

This clone was seen a few times. V and J are TRBV6-4 and TRBJ2-3; D call uncertain. Germline V gene data show CDR1 as MRHNA and CDR2 as SNTAGT. Trimming left V 3 bases short and J 4 bases short, with 8 bases between. The CDR3 loop spans 13 amino acids. This chain's CDR3 is CASSEGTPDTQYF. The CDR3 DNA is TGTGCCAGCAGTGAGGGAACTCCAGATACGCAGTATTTT.

The gene calls are TRBV19 and TRBJ1-1, with 10 bases identical to TRBD1. The ends lost 8 bases at V and 3 bases at J; junction bases unmatched: 12. Germline lookup yields CDR1 LNHDA and CDR2 SQIVND (reference sequence). The CDR3 runs 16 residues. The CDR3 DNA follows: TGTGCCAGTCTGTCCCGGGACAGGGGATGGGACACTGAAGCTTTCTTT. The encoded protein is CASLSRDRGWDTEAFF.

The sample holds a few counts of this clone. This CDR3 reads CASSHFSPYQAGNTIYF. The DNA for the CDR3 is TGTGCCAGCAGCCATTTTTCTCCGTATCAGGCTGGAAACACCATATATTTT. The chain employs TRBV14 and TRBJ1-3, with D uncertain. CDR3 length: 17 residues. The V and J ends lost 3 bases and 2 bases respectively, with 17 bases between them. Germline V gene lookup returns CDR1 SGHDN and CDR2 FVKESK.

The CDR3 region is CASSYLSGRNTEAFF. The CDR3 DNA reads TGTGCCAGCAGTTACTTATCAGGGAGGAACACTGAAGCTTTCTTT. The gene calls are TRBV6-5 and TRBJ1-1; weak D call: TRBD1 (5 bases). V was clipped by 1 base and J by 1 base, with 10 bases between them. The CDR3 spans 15 residues. The V gene's germline CDR1 is MNHEY and CDR2 SVGAGI.

V gene TRBV4-3 combines with J gene TRBJ2-3; D could derive from TRBD1 or TRBD2 (6 bases each). The CDR3 totals 18 residues. Germline V gene data show CDR1 as LGHNA and CDR2 as YSLEER. With 3 bases removed from V and 1 base from J, the gap between germline ends came to 20 bases. The CDR3 nucleotides read TGCGCCAGCAGCCAGCTGGGGGGCCGTACAGCACGCACAGATACGCAGTATTTT. This translates into CASSQLGGRTARTDTQYF.

The gene calls are TRBV30 and TRBJ2-1, with 7 bases that match TRBD2. CDR3 length: 14 residues. Germline lookup yields CDR1 GTSNPN and CDR2 SVGIG (reference sequence). The V and J ends lost 0 bases and 8 bases, in that order; junction bases with no gene match: 7. CDR3 in DNA: TGTGCCTGGAGTGTAAACGGGGGGTTAGATGAGCAGTTCTTC. As protein: CAWSVNGGLDEQFF.

This rearrangement joins TRBV5-8 to TRBJ1-6; TRBD1 matches at 7 bases. The length of the CDR3 is 14 residues. Losses at the gene ends were 3 bases for V and 10 bases for J; bases not matched to a gene: 7. Germline V lookup: CDR1 SGHTS, CDR2 YDEGEE. The CDR3 DNA is TGTGCCAGCAGCTCTAGACAGGGAAAGTCACCCCTCCACTTT. Residues: CASSSRQGKSPLHF.

The gene calls are TRBV18 and TRBJ2-1, with 8 positions matching TRBD2. Germline loops: CDR1 KGHSH, CDR2 LQKENI. With V trimmed by 6 bases and J by 3 bases, 16 bases remained unmatched. The CDR3 covers 18 residues. CDR3 in DNA: TGTGCCAGCTCCCAATACCCCTTAGGTAGCGGGGTCTACAATGAGCAGTTCTTC. Protein product: CASSQYPLGSGVYNEQFF. The variable domain in full, with the rest retrieved from reference TRBV18 and TRBJ2-1, is NAGVMQNPRHLVRRRGQEARLRCSPMKGHSHVYWYRQLPEEGLKFMVYLQKENIIDESGMPKERFSAEFPKEGPSILRIQQVVRGDSAAYFCASSQYPLGSGVYNEQFFGPGTRLTVL.

The chain is built from TRBV5-6 and TRBJ2-1; D not resolved. This CDR3 spans 17 amino acids. Germline CDR1 SGHDT, CDR2 YYEEEE. Trimming pared 7 bases from V and 0 bases from J, leaving 20 bases between. The CDR3 reads CASPSRPSSSSYNEQFF. In DNA form, the CDR3 reads TGTGCCAGCCCCTCACGCCCCAGCTCGAGCTCCTACAATGAGCAGTTCTTC.

The chain recombines TRBV19 with TRBJ1-1, with 10 bases lining up with TRBD1. The CDR3 runs 11 residues. Looked up from germline, CDR1 is LNHDA and CDR2 is SQIVND (reference sequence). V lost 8 bases, J lost 11 bases, and 5 bases stayed unmatched. Here the CDR3 reads CASQGTGAAFF. The CDR3 DNA follows: TGTGCCAGTCAAGGGACAGGGGCCGCTTTCTTT.

The J gene is TRBJ2-2, the V gene TRBV7-3, with D tentatively TRBD2 (7 bases). Trimming removed 2 bases at V and 5 bases at J, with 12 bases between. Germline-derived CDR1 and CDR2 are SGHTA and FQGTGA. The CDR3 contains 15 residues. In DNA, the CDR3 is TGTGCCAGCAGCTTAGCCCGGGGGGCAACCGGGGAGCTGTTTTTT. It encodes CASSLARGATGELFF.

This chain links TRBV11-3 with TRBJ1-1, with no clear D. Germline V lookup: CDR1 SGHNT, CDR2 YENEEA. This CDR3 is built from 13 residues. Trimming cost V 4 bases and J 1 base, with 7 bases left between them. CDR3: CASSWQENTEAFF. The CDR3 DNA follows: TGTGCCAGCAGCTGGCAAGAGAACACTGAAGCTTTCTTT.

The V gene is TRBV29-1, the J gene TRBJ1-5, with no clear D. The V gene lost 2 bases and the J gene lost 2 bases, with 13 bases spanning the gap. The V gene's germline CDR1 is SQVTM and CDR2 ANQGSEA. The CDR3 is 15 amino acids. In nucleotides, the CDR3 is TGCAGCGTTGAACTGTCTGGGAGGGGCAATCAGCCCCAGCATTTT. Protein: CSVELSGRGNQPQHF.